A selection of T cell receptor beta chains follows, all from one sample in a study of control samples from healthy donors and cancer patients. The data were produced by immunoSEQ multiplex PCR, yet TCRdb's version contains in-frame clones alone and is incomplete. The repertoire includes 100,000 to 150,000 clones, around 87% of them detected once, and more than 8% sits in the top ten. The sequenced sample consisted of blood. The receptors were gathered from a man aged 35 to 55 in good health. Each CDR3 is given with its conserved first and last residue. D genes are given only for firm matches.

>TRBJ1-4|-|TRBV18
CASSRDAGNEKLFF
TGTGCCAGCTCTAGGGACGCGGGGAATGAAAAACTGTTTTTT
>TRBJ1-2|TRBD1|TRBV4-1
CASSQLDRGSGYTF
TGCGCCAGCAGCCAACTGGACAGGGGTAGTGGCTACACCTTC
>TRBJ2-1|-|TRBV5-8
CASRGAGLVEQFF
TGTGCCAGCAGAGGAGCAGGGTTGGTTGAGCAGTTCTTC
>TRBJ1-1|TRBD1|TRBV18
CASSPYKQGVNTEAFF
TGTGCCAGCTCACCATACAAACAGGGGGTGAACACTGAAGCTTTCTTT
>TRBJ1-2|-|TRBV5-6
CASSLAPQNYGYTF
TGTGCCAGCAGCTTGGCCCCACAGAACTATGGCTACACCTTC
>TRBJ2-5|TRBD2|TRBV7-9
CASSRGLAGQETQYF
TGTGCCAGCAGCCGCGGACTAGCGGGGCAAGAGACCCAGTACTTC
>TRBJ2-1|-|TRBV5-1
CASTQSYNEQFF
TGCGCCAGCACCCAATCCTACAATGAGCAGTTCTTC
>TRBJ2-7|-|TRBV25-1
CASSTTGSYEQYF
TGTGCCAGCAGTACAACAGGGTCCTACGAGCAGTACTTC
>TRBJ1-6|TRBD1|TRBV7-9
CASSPGDSRASPLHF
TGTGCCAGCAGCCCAGGGGACAGCCGCGCTTCACCCCTCCACTTT
>TRBJ1-5|-|TRBV12-3/TRBV12-4
CASSGGQPQHF
TGTGCCAGCAGTGGGGGTCAGCCCCAGCATTTT
>TRBJ2-2|TRBD2|TRBV5-4
CAIVIGGLANTGELFF
TGTGCCATCGTGATTGGGGGACTAGCCAACACCGGGGAGCTGTTTTTT
>TRBJ2-3|TRBD2|TRBV6-6
CASSPSPGLSTDTQYF
TGTGCCAGCAGTCCCTCACCGGGACTAAGCACAGATACGCAGTATTTT
>TRBJ1-2|-|TRBV19
CASSTRAYGYTF
TGTGCCAGTAGTACCCGGGCCTATGGCTACACCTTC
>TRBJ2-3|TRBD2|TRBV6-1
CASSFPSGGADTQYF
TGTGCCAGCAGTTTCCCAAGCGGGGGCGCAGATACGCAGTATTTT
>TRBJ2-1|TRBD1|TRBV11-3
CASSRQGNEQFF
TGTGCCAGCAGCCGACAGGGCAATGAGCAGTTCTTC
>TRBJ1-2|-|TRBV7-9
CASTPEYYGYTF
TGTGCCAGCACCCCGGAGTACTATGGCTACACCTTC
>TRBJ2-2|-|TRBV6-5
CASSWGPTNTGELFF
TGTGCCAGCAGTTGGGGGCCGACGAACACCGGGGAGCTGTTTTTT
>TRBJ2-1|-|TRBV4-3
CASSQDLVIIAKLRGSYNEQFF
TGCGCCAGCAGCCAAGACCTTGTGATCATAGCGAAACTCAGGGGCTCCTACAATGAGCAGTTCTTC
>TRBJ1-3|-|TRBV30
CAWSAGARNTIYF
TGTGCCTGGAGCGCAGGAGCCCGAAACACCATATATTTT
>TRBJ1-2|TRBD1|TRBV19
CASSTGTGANYGYTF
TGTGCCAGTAGTACGGGGACAGGGGCTAACTATGGCTACACCTTC
>TRBJ2-7|-|TRBV19
CASSMSRSYEQYF
TGTGCCAGTAGTATGAGTAGGTCCTACGAGCAGTACTTC
>TRBJ2-3|-|TRBV20-1
CSASLDPFSTDTQYF
TGCAGTGCTAGTCTGGACCCTTTTAGCACAGATACGCAGTATTTT
>TRBJ1-1|-|TRBV10-3
CAISEKSENTEAFF
TGTGCCATCAGTGAGAAGTCAGAGAACACTGAAGCTTTCTTT
>TRBJ1-1|-|TRBV7-9
CASSQQGGTEAFF
TGTGCCAGCAGCCAGCAGGGAGGCACTGAAGCTTTCTTT
>TRBJ2-7|TRBD1|TRBV5-8
CASSLQGFKAYEQYF
TGTGCCAGCAGCTTACAGGGGTTCAAGGCCTACGAGCAGTACTTC
>TRBJ2-3|-|TRBV7-2
CASSRQVPDTQYF
TGTGCCAGCAGCCGACAGGTACCAGATACGCAGTATTTT
>TRBJ1-3|-|TRBV30
CAWSIDRGNTIYF
TGTGCCTGGAGTATCGACAGGGGAAACACCATATATTTT
>TRBJ1-5|-|TRBV7-8
CASSLAGNENQPQHF
TGTGCCAGCAGCTTAGCCGGGAACGAGAATCAGCCCCAGCATTTT
>TRBJ1-3|-|TRBV23-1
CASSQVVFRGPGNTIYF
TGCGCCAGCAGTCAAGTAGTTTTTCGGGGTCCTGGAAACACCATATATTTT
>TRBJ1-3|TRBD1|TRBV30
CAWSVPGQVFSGNTIYF
TGTGCCTGGAGTGTCCCGGGACAGGTCTTCTCTGGAAACACCATATATTTT
>TRBJ2-3|-|TRBV4-3
CASSQDRSTDTQYF
TGCGCCAGCAGCCAAGACAGATCCACAGATACGCAGTATTTT
>TRBJ1-6|TRBD1|TRBV9
CASSGGTGGSPLHF
TGTGCCAGCAGCGGGGGGACAGGGGGCTCACCCCTCCACTTT
>TRBJ1-5|TRBD1|TRBV24-1
CATPSAGDREDQPQHF
TGTGCCACTCCTTCAGCCGGGGACAGGGAAGATCAGCCCCAGCATTTT
>TRBJ1-3|-|TRBV7-2
CASSLAGVGNTIYF
TGTGCCAGCAGCTTGGCAGGGGTCGGAAACACCATATATTTT
>TRBJ1-1|-|TRBV11-2
CASSLEQGVGEAFF
TGTGCCAGCAGCTTAGAACAAGGGGTGGGTGAAGCTTTCTTT
>TRBJ2-3|-|TRBV9
CASSIQGAGTDTQYF
TGTGCCAGCAGCATCCAGGGCGCTGGCACAGATACGCAGTATTTT
>TRBJ1-1|-|TRBV3-1/TRBV3-2
CASSQSDQNTEAFF
TGTGCCAGCAGCCAATCAGACCAGAACACTGAAGCTTTCTTT
>TRBJ2-1|-|TRBV9
CASSVGLWGSSYNEQFF
TGTGCCAGCAGCGTAGGATTGTGGGGGAGCTCCTACAATGAGCAGTTCTTC
>TRBJ1-5|-|TRBV5-4
CASSSQGQPQHF
TGTGCCAGCAGCTCCCAGGGGCAGCCCCAGCATTTT
>TRBJ2-2|-|TRBV15
CATSRGRGGAGELFF
TGTGCCACCAGCAGAGGGAGAGGGGGAGCCGGGGAGCTGTTTTTT
>TRBJ2-1|-|TRBV7-9
CASSPPGDEQFF
TGTGCCAGCAGCCCGCCGGGGGATGAGCAGTTCTTC
>TRBJ1-6|-|TRBV6-1
CASSEINSPSAPLHF
TGTGCCAGTAGTGAAATAAACAGCCCTTCGGCACCCCTCCACTTT
>TRBJ1-4|-|TRBV12-3/TRBV12-4
CASSFRGEKLFF
TGTGCCAGCAGTTTTCGTGGGGAAAAACTGTTTTTT